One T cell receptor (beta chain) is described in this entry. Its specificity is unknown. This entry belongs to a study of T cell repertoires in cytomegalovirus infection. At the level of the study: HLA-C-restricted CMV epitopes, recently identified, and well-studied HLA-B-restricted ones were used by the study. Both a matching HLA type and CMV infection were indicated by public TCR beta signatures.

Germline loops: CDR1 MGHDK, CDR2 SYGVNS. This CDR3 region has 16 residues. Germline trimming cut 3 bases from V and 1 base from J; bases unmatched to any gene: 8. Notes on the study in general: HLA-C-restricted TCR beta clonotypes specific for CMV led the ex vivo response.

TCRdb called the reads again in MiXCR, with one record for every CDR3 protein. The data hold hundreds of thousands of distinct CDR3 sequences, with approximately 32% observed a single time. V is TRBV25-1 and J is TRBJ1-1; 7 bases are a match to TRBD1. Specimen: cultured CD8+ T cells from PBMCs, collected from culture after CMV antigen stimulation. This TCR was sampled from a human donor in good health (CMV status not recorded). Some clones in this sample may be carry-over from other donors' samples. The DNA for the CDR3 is TGTGCCAGCAGTGACCCCGGGACAGATGGGAACACTGAAGCTTTCTTT. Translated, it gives CASSDPGTDGNTEAFF.